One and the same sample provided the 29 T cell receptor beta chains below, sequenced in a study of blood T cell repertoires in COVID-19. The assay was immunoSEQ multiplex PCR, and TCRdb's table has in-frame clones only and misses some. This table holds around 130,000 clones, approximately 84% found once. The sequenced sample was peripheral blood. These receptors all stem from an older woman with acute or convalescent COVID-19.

The CDR3 DNA sequence: TGCGCCAGCAGCTTGGATCTGGGAAACAGGGGGAATGGCTACACCTTC. Residues: CASSLDLGNRGNGYTF. The chain couples TRBV5-1 to TRBJ1-2; 8 bases align to TRBD1. The germline V gene has CDR1 SGHRS and CDR2 YFSETQ. The length of the CDR3 is 16 residues. Trimming at V came to 0 bases and at J to 6 bases, leaving 10 bases not matched to a gene.

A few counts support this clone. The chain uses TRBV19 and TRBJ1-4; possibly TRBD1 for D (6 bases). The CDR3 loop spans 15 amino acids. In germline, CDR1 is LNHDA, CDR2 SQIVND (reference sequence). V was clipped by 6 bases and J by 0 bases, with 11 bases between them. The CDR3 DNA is TGTGCCAGTAGGGACAGACGTGCAACTAATGAAAAACTGTTTTTT. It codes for CASRDRRATNEKLFF. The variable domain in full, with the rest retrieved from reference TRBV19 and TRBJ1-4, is DGGITQSPKYLFRKEGQNVTLSCEQNLNHDAMYWYRQDPGQGLRLIYYSQIVNDFQKGDIAEGYSVSREKKESFPLTVTSAQKNPTAFYLCASRDRRATNEKLFFGSGTQLSVL.

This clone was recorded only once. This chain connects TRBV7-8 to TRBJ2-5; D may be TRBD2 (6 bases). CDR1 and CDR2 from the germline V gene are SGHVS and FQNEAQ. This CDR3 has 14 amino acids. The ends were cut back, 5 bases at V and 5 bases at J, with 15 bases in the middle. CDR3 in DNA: TGTGCCAGCAGCCCGGGACTTGCCCAGGAGACCCAGTACTTC. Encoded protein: CASSPGLAQETQYF.

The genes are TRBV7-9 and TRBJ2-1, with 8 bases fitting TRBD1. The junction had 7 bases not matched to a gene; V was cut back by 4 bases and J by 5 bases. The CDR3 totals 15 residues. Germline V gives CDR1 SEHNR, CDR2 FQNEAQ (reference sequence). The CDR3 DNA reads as TGTGCCAGCAGCTCGTACAGGGGGTCGGACAATGAGCAGTTCTTC. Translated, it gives CASSSYRGSDNEQFF.

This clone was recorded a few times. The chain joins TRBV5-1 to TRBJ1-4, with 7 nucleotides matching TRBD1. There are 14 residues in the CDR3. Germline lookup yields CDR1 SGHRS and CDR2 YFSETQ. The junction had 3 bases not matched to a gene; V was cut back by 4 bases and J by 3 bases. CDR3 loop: CASSVGQSNEKLFF. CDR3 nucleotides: TGCGCCAGCAGCGTGGGACAGTCTAATGAAAAACTGTTTTTT.

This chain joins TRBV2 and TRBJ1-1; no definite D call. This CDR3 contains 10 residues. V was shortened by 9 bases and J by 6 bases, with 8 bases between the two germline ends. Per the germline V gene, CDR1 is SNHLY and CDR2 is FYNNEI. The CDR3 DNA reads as TGTGCCAGTGGGCGAGCTGAAGCTTTCTTT. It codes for CASGRAEAFF.

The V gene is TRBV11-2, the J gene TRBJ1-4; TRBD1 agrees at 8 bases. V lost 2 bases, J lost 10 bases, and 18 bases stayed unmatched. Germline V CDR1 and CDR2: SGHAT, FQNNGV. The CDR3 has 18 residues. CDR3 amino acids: CASSLSAGGPFESGKLFF. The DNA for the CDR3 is TGTGCCAGCAGCTTATCCGCAGGGGGCCCGTTTGAAAGTGGAAAACTGTTTTTT.

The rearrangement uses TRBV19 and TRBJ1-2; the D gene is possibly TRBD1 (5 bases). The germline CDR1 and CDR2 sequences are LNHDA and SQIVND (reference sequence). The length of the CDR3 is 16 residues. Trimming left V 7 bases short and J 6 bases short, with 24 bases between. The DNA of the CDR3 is TGTGCCAGTAAATATTCAAACCTCCGCTTCAGGGATGGCTACACCTTC. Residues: CASKYSNLRFRDGYTF.

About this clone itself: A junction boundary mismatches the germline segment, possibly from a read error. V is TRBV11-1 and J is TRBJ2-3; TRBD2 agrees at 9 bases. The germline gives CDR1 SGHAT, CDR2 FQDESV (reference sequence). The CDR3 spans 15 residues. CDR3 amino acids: CASCLCGGGPDTQYF. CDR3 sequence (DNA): TGTGCCAGCTGCTTGTGCGGGGGGGGCCCGGATACGCAGTATTTT.

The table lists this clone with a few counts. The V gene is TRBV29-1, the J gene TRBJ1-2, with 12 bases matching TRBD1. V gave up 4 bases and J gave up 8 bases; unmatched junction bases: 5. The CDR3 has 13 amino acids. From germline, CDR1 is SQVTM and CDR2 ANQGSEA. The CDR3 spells CSVVGQGAKGYTF. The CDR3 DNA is TGCAGCGTTGTGGGACAGGGGGCAAAGGGCTACACCTTC.

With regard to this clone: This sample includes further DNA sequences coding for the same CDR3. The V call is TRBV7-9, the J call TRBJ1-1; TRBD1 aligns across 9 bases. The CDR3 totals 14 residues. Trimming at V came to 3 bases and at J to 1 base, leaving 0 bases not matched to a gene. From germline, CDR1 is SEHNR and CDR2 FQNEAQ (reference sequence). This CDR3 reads CASSLTGGNTEAFF. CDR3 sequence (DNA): TGTGCCAGCAGCTTGACAGGGGGGAACACTGAAGCTTTCTTT.

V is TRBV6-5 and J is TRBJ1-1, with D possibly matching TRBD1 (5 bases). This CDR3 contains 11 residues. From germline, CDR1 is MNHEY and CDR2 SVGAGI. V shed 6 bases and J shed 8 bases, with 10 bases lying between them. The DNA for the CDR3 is TGTGCCAGCAGGGGGGGAGGGGAAGCTTTCTTT. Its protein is CASRGGGEAFF.

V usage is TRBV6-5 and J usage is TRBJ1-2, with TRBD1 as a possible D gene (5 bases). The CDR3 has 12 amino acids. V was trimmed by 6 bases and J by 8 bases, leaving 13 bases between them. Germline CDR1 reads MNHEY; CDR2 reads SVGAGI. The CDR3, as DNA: TGTGCCAGCAGACCCGACAGAGGAGGCTACACCTTC. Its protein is CASRPDRGGYTF.

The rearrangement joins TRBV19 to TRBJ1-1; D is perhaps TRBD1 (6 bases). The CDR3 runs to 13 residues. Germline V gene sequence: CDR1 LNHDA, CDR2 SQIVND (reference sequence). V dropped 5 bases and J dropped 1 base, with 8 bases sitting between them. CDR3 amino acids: CASSGQSNTEAFF. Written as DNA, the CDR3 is TGTGCCAGTAGTGGACAGTCGAACACTGAAGCTTTCTTT. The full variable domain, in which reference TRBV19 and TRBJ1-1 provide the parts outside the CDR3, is DGGITQSPKYLFRKEGQNVTLSCEQNLNHDAMYWYRQDPGQGLRLIYYSQIVNDFQKGDIAEGYSVSREKKESFPLTVTSAQKNPTAFYLCASSGQSNTEAFFGQGTRLTVV.

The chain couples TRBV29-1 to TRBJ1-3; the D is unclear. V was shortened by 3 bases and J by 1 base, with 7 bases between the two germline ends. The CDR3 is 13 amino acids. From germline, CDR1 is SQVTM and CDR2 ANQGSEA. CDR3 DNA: TGCAGCGTTGAGCGCGGGTCTGGAAACACCATATATTTT. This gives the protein CSVERGSGNTIYF.

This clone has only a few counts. CDR3 amino acids: CASSPWAGGISGNTIYF. CDR3 DNA: TGTGCCAGCAGCCCATGGGCAGGGGGGATCTCTGGAAACACCATATATTTT. The rearrangement links TRBV3-1 (or the pseudogene TRBV3-2) to TRBJ1-3; 7 positions match TRBD1. This CDR3 is 17 amino acids long. Germline CDR1 is LGHDT and CDR2 is YNNKEL (reference sequence). Trimming took 4 bases from V and 0 from J; bases not matched to a gene: 9.

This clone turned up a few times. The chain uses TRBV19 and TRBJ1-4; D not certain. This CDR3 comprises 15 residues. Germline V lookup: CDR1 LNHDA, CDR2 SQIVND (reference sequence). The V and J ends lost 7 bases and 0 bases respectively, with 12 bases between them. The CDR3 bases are TGTGCCAGTACCCCCCCGGGAGCAACTAATGAAAAACTGTTTTTT. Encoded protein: CASTPPGATNEKLFF.

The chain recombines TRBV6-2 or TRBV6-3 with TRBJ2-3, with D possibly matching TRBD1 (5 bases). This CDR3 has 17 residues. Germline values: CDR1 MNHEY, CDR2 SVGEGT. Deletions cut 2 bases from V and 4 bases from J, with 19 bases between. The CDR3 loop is CASSYSAVGRAADTQYF. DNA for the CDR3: TGTGCCAGCAGTTACAGTGCTGTAGGCAGGGCGGCAGATACGCAGTATTTT.

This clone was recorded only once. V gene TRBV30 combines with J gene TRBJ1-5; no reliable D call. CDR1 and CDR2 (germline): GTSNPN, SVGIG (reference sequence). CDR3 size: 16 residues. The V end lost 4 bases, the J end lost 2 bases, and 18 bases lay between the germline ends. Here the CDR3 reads CAWTLPGTVGNQPQHF. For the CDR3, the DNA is TGTGCCTGGACCCTGCCCGGTACAGTGGGCAATCAGCCCCAGCATTTT.

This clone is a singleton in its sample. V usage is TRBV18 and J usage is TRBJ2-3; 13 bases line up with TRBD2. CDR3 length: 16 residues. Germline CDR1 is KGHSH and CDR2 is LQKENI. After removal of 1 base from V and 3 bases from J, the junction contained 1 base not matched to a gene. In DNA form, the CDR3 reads TGTGCCAGCTCACCACGACTAGCGGGGGGAACAGATACGCAGTATTTT. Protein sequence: CASSPRLAGGTDTQYF. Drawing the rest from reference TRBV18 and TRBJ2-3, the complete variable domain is NAGVMQNPRHLVRRRGQEARLRCSPMKGHSHVYWYRQLPEEGLKFMVYLQKENIIDESGMPKERFSAEFPKEGPSILRIQQVVRGDSAAYFCASSPRLAGGTDTQYFGPGTRLTVL.

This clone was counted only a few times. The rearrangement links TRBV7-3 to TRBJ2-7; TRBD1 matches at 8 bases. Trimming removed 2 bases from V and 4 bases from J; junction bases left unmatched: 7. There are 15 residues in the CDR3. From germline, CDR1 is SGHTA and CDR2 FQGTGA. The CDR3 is CASSLGQGAGYEQYF. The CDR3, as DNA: TGTGCCAGCAGCTTAGGGCAGGGGGCTGGGTACGAGCAGTACTTC.

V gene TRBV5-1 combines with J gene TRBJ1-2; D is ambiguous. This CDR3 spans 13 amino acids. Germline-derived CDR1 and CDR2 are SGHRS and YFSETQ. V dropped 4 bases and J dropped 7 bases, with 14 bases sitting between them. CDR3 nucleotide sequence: TGCGCCAGCAGCCCAACGGGTATTCTTGGCTACACCTTC. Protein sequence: CASSPTGILGYTF.

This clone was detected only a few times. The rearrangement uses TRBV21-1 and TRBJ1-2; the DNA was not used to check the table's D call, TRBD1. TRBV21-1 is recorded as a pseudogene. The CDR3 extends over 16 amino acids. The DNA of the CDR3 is TGTGCCAGCAGCGGGGGAGTTAGGGGGATCTACTATGGCTACACCTTC. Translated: CASSGGVRGIYYGYTF.

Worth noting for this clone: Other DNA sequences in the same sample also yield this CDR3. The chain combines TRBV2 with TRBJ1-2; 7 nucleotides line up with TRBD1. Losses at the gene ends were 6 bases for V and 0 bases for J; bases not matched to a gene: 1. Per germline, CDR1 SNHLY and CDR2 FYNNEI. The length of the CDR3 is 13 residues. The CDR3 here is CASSGQANYGYTF. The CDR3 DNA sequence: TGTGCCAGCAGCGGACAGGCTAACTATGGCTACACCTTC.

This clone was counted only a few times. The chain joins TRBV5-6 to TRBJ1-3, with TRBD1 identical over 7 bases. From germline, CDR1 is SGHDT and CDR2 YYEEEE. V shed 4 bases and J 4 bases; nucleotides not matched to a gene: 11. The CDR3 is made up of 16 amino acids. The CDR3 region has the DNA TGTGCCAGCAGCCCCGAACCTCAGGGGGGAGGAAACACCATATATTTT. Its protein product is CASSPEPQGGGNTIYF.

This CDR3 is CATSDRRAGGQETQYF. The CDR3 DNA sequence: TGTGCCACCAGTGACCGGAGAGCGGGGGGCCAAGAGACCCAGTACTTC. This rearrangement joins TRBV24-1 to TRBJ2-5; 9 bases are a match to TRBD2. This CDR3 comprises 16 residues. V was pared by 4 bases and J by 1 base, with 6 bases of the junction left unmatched. Germline loops: CDR1 KGHDR, CDR2 SFDVKD.

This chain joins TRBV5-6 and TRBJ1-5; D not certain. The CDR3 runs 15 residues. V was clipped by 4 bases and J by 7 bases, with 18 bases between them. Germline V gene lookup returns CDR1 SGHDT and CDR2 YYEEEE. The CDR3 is CASSRGAGLVQPQHF. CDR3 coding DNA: TGTGCCAGCAGCCGGGGTGCGGGTTTGGTCCAGCCCCAGCATTTT. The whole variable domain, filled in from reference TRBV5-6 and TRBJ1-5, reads DAGVTQSPTHLIKTRGQQVTLRCSPKSGHDTVSWYQQALGQGPQFIFQYYEEEERQRGNFPDRFSGHQFPNYSSELNVNALLLGDSALYLCASSRGAGLVQPQHFGDGTRLSIL.

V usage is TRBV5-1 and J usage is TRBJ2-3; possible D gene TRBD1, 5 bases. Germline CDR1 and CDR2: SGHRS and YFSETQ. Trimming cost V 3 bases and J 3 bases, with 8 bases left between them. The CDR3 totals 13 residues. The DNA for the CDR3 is TGCGCCAGCAGCTCCCAGGGTACAGATACGCAGTATTTT. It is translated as CASSSQGTDTQYF.

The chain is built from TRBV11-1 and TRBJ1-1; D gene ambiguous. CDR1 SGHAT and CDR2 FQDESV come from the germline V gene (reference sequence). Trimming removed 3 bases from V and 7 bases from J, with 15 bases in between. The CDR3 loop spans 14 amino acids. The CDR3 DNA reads TGTGCCAGCAGCTTTAACCGCGCGGGCGGTGAAGCTTTCTTT. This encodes CASSFNRAGGEAFF.